This TCR beta chain comes out of a study of T-cell memory formation after mild COVID-19. Germline V lookup: CDR1 MDHEN, CDR2 SYDVKM. V lost 6 bases, J lost 7 bases, and 6 bases stayed unmatched. The CDR3 contains 14 residues. Each CDR3 protein is one row after TCRdb ran MiXCR on the 5' RACE reads. The sample holds more than 110,000 distinct CDR3 sequences; almost 25% are singletons and the top ten take around 22%. Sequenced material: PBMCs or a T cell subset sorted from them (not recorded which). The TCR comes from an adult woman who had mild COVID-19 (a few samples of this study predate the infection). Cell type and time point are not known. The V and J genes are TRBV28 and TRBJ2-1, with 10 bases identical to TRBD1. The chain's CDR3 is CASRRTGGSNEQFF. The CDR3 DNA reads as TGTGCCAGCAGGAGGACAGGGGGTTCAAATGAGCAGTTCTTC.